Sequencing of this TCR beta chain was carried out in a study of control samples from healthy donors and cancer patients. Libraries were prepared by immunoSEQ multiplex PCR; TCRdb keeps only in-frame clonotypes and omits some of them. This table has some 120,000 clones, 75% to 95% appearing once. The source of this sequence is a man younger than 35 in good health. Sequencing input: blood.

This CDR3 reads CASTPPGGRRETQYF. The CDR3 nucleotides read TGTGCCAGTACCCCGCCGGGCGGGAGAAGGGAGACCCAGTACTTC. This chain uses TRBV19 with TRBJ2-5; 7 bases align to TRBD2. V lost 7 bases, J lost 5 bases, and 13 bases stayed unmatched. This CDR3 comprises 15 residues. Germline V CDR1 and CDR2: LNHDA, SQIVND (reference sequence). Variable domain in full (rest from reference TRBV19 and TRBJ2-5): DGGITQSPKYLFRKEGQNVTLSCEQNLNHDAMYWYRQDPGQGLRLIYYSQIVNDFQKGDIAEGYSVSREKKESFPLTVTSAQKNPTAFYLCASTPPGGRRETQYFGPGTRLLVL.